Below are 8 T cell receptor beta chains sequenced from a single sample in a study of cytomegalovirus exposure and HLA in healthy donors. PCR used 60 Vbeta primers and 13 Jbeta primers. This table comes from immunoSEQ multiplex PCR, and its TCRdb copy is limited to in-frame clones, with some not included. The sample comprises 100,000 to 150,000 clones, 82% of which are singletons, and over 9% rests with the top ten. Sequenced material: PBMCs. These receptors originate from a male donor in good health and CMV-seropositive.

This rearrangement joins TRBV18 to TRBJ1-3, with a weak D call TRBD1 (6 bases). V was clipped by 5 bases and J by 1 base, with 6 bases between them. CDR3 length equals 13 residues. Per germline, CDR1 KGHSH and CDR2 LQKENI. Written as DNA, the CDR3 is TGTGCCAGCTCAACAGGGTCTGGAAACACCATATATTTT. Translated: CASSTGSGNTIYF.

In this sample, this clone turned up a few times. CDR3 DNA sequence: TGTGCCAGCAGTCCCTTGGACAGAACCTACAATGAGCAGTTCTTC. Its protein is CASSPLDRTYNEQFF. The V gene is TRBV27, the J gene TRBJ2-1; a possible D gene is TRBD1 (6 bases). Trimming removed 5 bases from V and 2 bases from J, with 13 bases in between. Germline CDR1 MNHEY, CDR2 SMNVEV (reference sequence). The CDR3 consists of 15 residues.

This clone appeared once. At one boundary the junction diverges from the germline segment, which might be a read error. V is TRBV19 and J is TRBJ1-2; the D is unclear. The V gene's germline CDR1 is LNHDA and CDR2 SQIVND (reference sequence). This CDR3 has 11 residues. The CDR3 reads CASSTMFERDF. The CDR3 DNA reads as TGTGCCAGTAGTACCATGTTTGAACGCGACTTC.

In DNA form, the CDR3 reads TGTGCCAGCAGCTTAGCAGGGCAGAACACTGAAGCTTTCTTT. Its translation: CASSLAGQNTEAFF. The chain links TRBV11-3 to TRBJ1-1; weak D call: TRBD1 (5 bases). The CDR3 totals 14 residues. Germline values: CDR1 SGHNT, CDR2 YENEEA. The V gene lost 1 base and the J gene lost 1 base, with 7 bases spanning the gap.

This clone was seen once. The rearrangement joins TRBV30 to TRBJ2-5, with 9 bases that match TRBD2. With 4 bases clipped from V and 4 bases from J, the junction kept 10 bases outside the gene matches. The CDR3 is 15 amino acids. Germline CDR1 reads GTSNPN; CDR2 reads SVGIG (reference sequence). The chain's CDR3 is CAWNGGRGRRETQYF. As DNA, the CDR3 is TGTGCCTGGAATGGCGGGAGGGGGAGGAGAGAGACCCAGTACTTC.

The genes are TRBV5-1 and TRBJ1-1, with 7 bases lining up with TRBD1. The CDR3 spans 12 residues. Germline CDR1 is SGHRS and CDR2 is YFSETQ. The V and J ends lost 2 bases and 5 bases, in that order; junction bases with no gene match: 0. The CDR3 reads CASSLQGTEAFF. CDR3 nucleotides: TGCGCCAGCAGCTTACAGGGGACTGAAGCTTTCTTT.

The chain couples TRBV7-3 to TRBJ2-3, with unresolved D. The length of the CDR3 is 13 residues. Between the trimmed V and J ends, which lost 5 bases and 4 bases, there was a span of 10 bases. Per germline, CDR1 SGHTA and CDR2 FQGTGA. This CDR3 is CASSPYRADTQYF. The CDR3 region has the DNA TGTGCCAGCAGCCCTTATCGTGCAGATACGCAGTATTTT.

The J gene is TRBJ2-7, the V gene TRBV28, with D tentatively TRBD2 (6 bases). The germline V gene encodes CDR1 MDHEN and CDR2 SYDVKM. The CDR3 covers 14 residues. V was shortened by 6 bases and J by 8 bases, with 20 bases between the two germline ends. CDR3 nucleotide sequence: TGTGCCAGCAGCCCACTTCCGGGGGACGGACAGCAGTACTTC. This codes for CASSPLPGDGQQYF.